Below are 18 T cell receptor beta chains sequenced from a single sample in a study of blood T cell repertoires in COVID-19. Produced via immunoSEQ multiplex PCR; TCRdb's table is partial and in-frame only. The table records a few hundred thousand clones, about 86% of them present only once. The sample taken for sequencing was peripheral blood. Source of these receptors: a man aged 50-59 years with active or convalescent COVID-19.

The V and J genes are TRBV5-1 and TRBJ2-5; 8 positions match TRBD1. The CDR3 has 14 amino acids. CDR1 and CDR2 from the germline V gene are SGHRS and YFSETQ. The V segment lost 4 bases and the J segment 2 bases; nucleotides outside the gene matches: 4. The CDR3 nucleotides are TGCGCCAGCAGCCCCGGGACAGGACAAGAGACCCAGTACTTC. Its translation is CASSPGTGQETQYF. Full variable domain (missing parts from reference TRBV5-1 and TRBJ2-5): KAGVTQTPRYLIKTRGQQVTLSCSPISGHRSVSWYQQTPGQGLQFLFEYFSETQRNKGNFPGRFSGRQFSNSRSEMNVSTLELGDSALYLCASSPGTGQETQYFGPGTRLLVL.

This sequence joins TRBV19 and TRBJ2-5, with 15 bases identical to TRBD2. Germline CDR1 is LNHDA and CDR2 is SQIVND (reference sequence). Trimming took 5 bases from V and 5 from J; bases not matched to a gene: 6. The CDR3 is 16 residues long. CDR3 protein: CASSLGTSGGMETQYF. For the CDR3, the DNA is TGTGCCAGTAGTCTGGGGACTAGCGGGGGGATGGAGACCCAGTACTTC.

This rearrangement joins TRBV11-2 to TRBJ1-1; 7 bases are shared with TRBD1. Germline values: CDR1 SGHAT, CDR2 FQNNGV. V lost 3 bases to trimming and J lost 4 bases; unmatched junction nucleotides: 2. The CDR3 totals 13 residues. CDR3 residues: CASSFQGGTEAFF. The DNA for the CDR3 is TGTGCCAGCAGCTTTCAGGGGGGCACTGAAGCTTTCTTT.

The chain links TRBV6-5 to TRBJ1-5; TRBD1 might be the D (6 bases). The CDR3 has 13 amino acids. Germline lookup yields CDR1 MNHEY and CDR2 SVGAGI. Trimming removed 6 bases from V and 7 bases from J, with 13 bases in between. The CDR3 loop is CASRQNRDQPQHF. The CDR3 region has the DNA TGTGCCAGCAGACAGAACAGGGACCAGCCCCAGCATTTT.

The rearrangement uses TRBV5-8 and TRBJ2-5; D remains unclear. This CDR3 is built from 15 residues. The germline CDR1 and CDR2 sequences are SGHTS and YDEGEE. The V end lost 0 bases, the J end lost 2 bases, and 11 bases lay between the germline ends. CDR3 sequence: CASSLAILFQETQYF. The CDR3 region has the DNA TGTGCCAGCAGCTTGGCCATCCTATTTCAAGAGACCCAGTACTTC.

This chain links TRBV3-1 (or the pseudogene TRBV3-2) with TRBJ1-1, with 9 bases fitting TRBD1. This CDR3 comprises 13 residues. Germline V gives CDR1 LGHDT, CDR2 YNNKEL (reference sequence). The junction had 7 bases not matched to a gene; V was cut back by 6 bases and J by 8 bases. The CDR3 nucleotides are TGTGCCAGCAGACCCGGGACAGGGACGGAAGCTTTCTTT. Residues: CASRPGTGTEAFF.

The CDR3 region has the DNA TGTGCCAGCAGCTCCGGGACAGTTTATGGCTACACCTTC. The encoded protein is CASSSGTVYGYTF. This chain uses TRBV5-6 with TRBJ1-2; 7 bases line up with TRBD1. V dropped 3 bases and J dropped 5; count of bases not matched to a gene: 4. This CDR3 has 13 residues. Germline lookup yields CDR1 SGHDT and CDR2 YYEEEE.

This chain connects TRBV5-6 to TRBJ2-1, with a possible D match to TRBD1 (6 bases). This CDR3 spans 14 amino acids. V lost 5 bases and J lost 8, with 17 bases in between. Germline V gene data show CDR1 as SGHDT and CDR2 as YYEEEE. CDR3 loop: CASSTYRARDEQFF. In DNA, the CDR3 is TGTGCCAGCAGTACTTACAGGGCACGCGATGAGCAGTTCTTC.

This sequence joins TRBV4-1 and TRBJ2-7; D unresolved. V lost 1 base and J 2 bases, leaving 12 bases between the germline ends. The CDR3 runs to 15 residues. The germline CDR1 and CDR2 sequences are MGHRA and YSYEKL. CDR3 DNA sequence: TGCGCCAGCAGCCAAGTCAGACTGCCTGCCTACGAGCAGTACTTC. This translates into CASSQVRLPAYEQYF.

This clone was seen many times. The V call is TRBV27, the J call TRBJ2-6; tentatively, D is TRBD1 (6 bases). The CDR3 sequence is 15 residues long. The V end was cut by 6 bases, the J end by 2 bases, with 11 bases between. Germline V gene lookup returns CDR1 MNHEY and CDR2 SMNVEV (reference sequence). The CDR3 sequence: CASRPEGAGANVLTF. The CDR3 DNA sequence: TGTGCCAGCAGGCCCGAGGGGGCTGGGGCCAACGTCCTGACTTTC. The full variable domain, rest sourced from reference TRBV27 and TRBJ2-6, is EAQVTQNPRYLITVTGKKLTVTCSQNMNHEYMSWYRQDPGLGLRQIYYSMNVEVTDKGDVPEGYKVSRKEKRNFPLILESPSPNQTSLYFCASRPEGAGANVLTFGAGSRLTVL.

The chain links TRBV27 to TRBJ2-2; 7 bases agree with TRBD1. This CDR3 is built from 16 residues. V shed 3 bases and J 2 bases; nucleotides not matched to a gene: 6. Per the germline V gene, CDR1 is MNHEY and CDR2 is SMNVEV (reference sequence). The CDR3 DNA reads as TGTGCCAGCAGTTTCTATGGGACAGCCAACACCGGGGAGCTGTTTTTT. This encodes CASSFYGTANTGELFF.

The J gene is TRBJ1-3, the V gene TRBV9; no definite D call. Trimming took 0 bases from V and 4 from J, leaving 11 bases between them. The germline CDR1 and CDR2 sequences are SGDLS and YYNGEE. CDR3 length: 15 residues. This CDR3 is CASSVGGVFGNTIYF. As DNA, the CDR3 is TGTGCCAGCAGCGTAGGCGGGGTCTTCGGAAACACCATATATTTT.

This rearrangement joins TRBV5-1 to TRBJ2-7; tentatively, D is TRBD1 (6 bases). CDR3 length: 13 amino acids. The V end was cut by 0 bases, the J end by 7 bases, with 11 bases between. CDR1 is SGHRS and CDR2 is YFSETQ in the germline V gene. CDR3 coding DNA: TGCGCCAGCAGCTTGGCTGGGGGCCAAGAGCAGTACTTC. It specifies CASSLAGGQEQYF.

This chain connects TRBV7-8 to TRBJ1-1; D ambiguous. Germline V gene lookup returns CDR1 SGHVS and CDR2 FQNEAQ. The CDR3 runs to 12 residues. Trimming shortened V by 1 base and J by 7 bases, and 7 bases separated the two germline ends. DNA for the CDR3: TGTGCCAGCAGCTTAGGTGCAGGTGAAGCTTTCTTT. Protein: CASSLGAGEAFF.

The chain uses TRBV6-6 and TRBJ1-1, with 8 bases that match TRBD1. Germline V CDR1 and CDR2: MNHNY, SVGAGI (reference sequence). V trimming: 5 bases; J trimming: 1 base; junction bases outside the gene matches: 3. There are 14 residues in the CDR3. The CDR3 DNA is TGTGCCAGCAGTCAGACAGGGGCGAACACTGAAGCTTTCTTT. Protein product: CASSQTGANTEAFF.

The chain has TRBV3-1 (or the pseudogene TRBV3-2) and TRBJ2-5; 8 bases match TRBD1. The CDR3 sequence is 14 residues long. With 4 bases clipped from V and 3 bases from J, the junction kept 4 bases outside the gene matches. CDR1 and CDR2 (germline): LGHDT, YNNKEL (reference sequence). The CDR3 is CASSPRTGKETQYF. In DNA, the CDR3 is TGTGCCAGCAGCCCCAGGACAGGGAAAGAGACCCAGTACTTC.

This chain joins TRBV29-1 and TRBJ1-2; unclear D gene. Germline V gene lookup returns CDR1 SQVTM and CDR2 ANQGSEA. This CDR3 region has 12 residues. Trimming pared 6 bases from V and 4 bases from J, leaving 12 bases between. CDR3 in DNA: TGCAGCGTAGGAGGTTGGGGCTATGGCTACACCTTC. Its translation: CSVGGWGYGYTF.

This sequence joins TRBV6-2 or TRBV6-3 and TRBJ2-7, with 7 positions matching TRBD1. Per the germline V gene, CDR1 is MNHEY and CDR2 is SVGEGT. V dropped 6 bases and J dropped 6; count of bases not matched to a gene: 14. The CDR3 length is 15 residues. The CDR3, as DNA: TGTGCCAGCAGCCAAGAGGGGGCCCGGGCGCGCGAGCAGTACTTC. Amino acid sequence: CASSQEGARAREQYF.